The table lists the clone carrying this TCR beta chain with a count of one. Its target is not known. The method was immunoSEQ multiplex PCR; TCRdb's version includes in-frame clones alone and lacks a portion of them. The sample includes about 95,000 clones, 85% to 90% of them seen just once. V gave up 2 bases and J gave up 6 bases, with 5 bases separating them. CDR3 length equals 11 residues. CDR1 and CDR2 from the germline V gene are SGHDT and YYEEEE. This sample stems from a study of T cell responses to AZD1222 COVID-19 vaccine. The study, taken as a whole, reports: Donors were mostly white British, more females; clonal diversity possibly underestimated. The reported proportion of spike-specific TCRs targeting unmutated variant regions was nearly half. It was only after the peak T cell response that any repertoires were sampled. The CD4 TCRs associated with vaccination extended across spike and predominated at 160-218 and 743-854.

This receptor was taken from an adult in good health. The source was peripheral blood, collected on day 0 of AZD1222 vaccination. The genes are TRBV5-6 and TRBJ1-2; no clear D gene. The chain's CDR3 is CASSFRDGYTF. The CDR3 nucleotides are TGTGCCAGCAGCTTTCGGGATGGCTACACCTTC.